These 26 T cell receptor beta chains were all obtained from the same sample, sequenced in a study of vaccination and CD4 T cells after COVID-19. Noted treatment: 10-day PBMC culture with coronavirus spike peptide pools or control peptides (ViraFEST assay). These TCRs are of unknown antigen specificity. The Oncomine TCR Beta short-read assay sequenced DNA from cultured CD4+ T cells. TCRdb re-called the PCR reads with MiXCR, one entry per CDR3 protein. This table has tens of thousands of distinct CDR3 sequences, about 33% appearing once. The sequencing sample was made of cultured CD4+ T cells from blood. Receptor source: a human donor with COVID-19.

A remark on this clonotype: An end of the junction differs from the germline gene, which may be a read error. The chain is built from TRBV20-1 and TRBJ1-2, with D possibly TRBD1 on 6 matching bases. CDR1 is DFQATT and CDR2 is SNEGSKA in the germline V gene (reference sequence). The CDR3 has 12 amino acids. CDR3 protein: CSAITGFYDYTF. CDR3 bases: TGCAGTGCTATTACAGGGTTCTATGACTACACCTTC.

Comments on this clonotype: One end of the junction does not line up with germline, which may come from a read error. The chain combines TRBV7-7 with TRBJ2-7; D is undetermined. This CDR3 has 14 residues. Germline V gene sequence: CDR1 SSHAT, CDR2 FNYEAQ (reference sequence). DNA of the CDR3: TGTGCTAGCAGCTTACCGGTAAACCCTCACGAGCAGTACTTC. Protein sequence: CASSLPVNPHEQYF.

This clonotype was observed a handful of times. The chain links TRBV6-1 to TRBJ1-1; D gene ambiguous. The germline V gene has CDR1 MNHNS and CDR2 SASEGT. The V end was cut by 7 bases, the J end by 2 bases, with 11 bases between. The CDR3 covers 13 residues. In DNA, the CDR3 is TGTGCCAGCACCCAACATAAAAACACTGAAGCTTTCTTT. Amino acids: CASTQHKNTEAFF.

The chain combines TRBV12-3 or TRBV12-4 with TRBJ2-6, with TRBD2 matching over 7 bases. The CDR3 is 17 residues long. The J segment lost 0 bases and the V segment lost 6 bases, leaving 8 bases of the junction unmatched. CDR3 in amino acids: CASRLGEGISGANVLTF. The CDR3 DNA sequence: TGTGCCAGCAGGCTAGGGGAGGGAATCTCTGGGGCCAACGTCCTGACTTTC.

The chain links TRBV6-1 to TRBJ2-2; tentatively, D is TRBD1 (5 bases). The CDR3 is 16 amino acids. V lost 6 bases, J lost 4 bases, and 18 bases lay in between. Germline CDR1 and CDR2: MNHNS and SASEGT. CDR3 loop: CASSTPVGQGTGELFF. In DNA form, the CDR3 reads TGTGCCAGCAGCACCCCCGTCGGGCAGGGCACCGGGGAGCTGTTTTTT.

The chain links TRBV7-2 to TRBJ2-5; tentatively, D is TRBD1 or TRBD2 (6 bases each). This CDR3 comprises 16 residues. Germline CDR1 is SGHTA and CDR2 is FQGNSA. Trimming cost V 4 bases and J 2 bases, with 17 bases left between them. CDR3 coding DNA: TGTGCCAGCAGCTCAAGTGGTGGAGGGGGGCAAGAGACCCAGTACTTC. This translates into CASSSSGGGGQETQYF.

This clonotype was seen just once. This chain uses TRBV18 with TRBJ1-1, with D unresolved. This CDR3 has 11 amino acids. V was clipped by 6 bases and J by 3 bases, with 5 bases between them. CDR1 and CDR2 from the germline V gene are KGHSH and LQKENI. CDR3: CASSWDTEAFF. The DNA of the CDR3 is TGTGCCAGCTCGTGGGACACTGAAGCTTTCTTT.

The V and J genes are TRBV29-1 and TRBJ2-6; D gene uncertain. Germline CDR1 SQVTM, CDR2 ANQGSEA. CDR3 length equals 13 residues. With 0 bases removed from V and 4 bases from J, the gap between germline ends came to 4 bases. The CDR3 here is CSVEDVGANVLTF. The CDR3 DNA is TGCAGCGTTGAAGATGTGGGGGCCAACGTCCTGACTTTC.

The chain recombines TRBV12-3 or TRBV12-4 with TRBJ1-1; 7 bases fit TRBD1. The CDR3 has 12 amino acids. J gave up 7 bases and V 8 bases, and 7 bases lay outside the gene matches. The CDR3 coding sequence is TGTGCCAGCGGGGACAGTCTTGGTGAAGCTTTCTTT. Translation gives CASGDSLGEAFF.

The chain joins TRBV2 to TRBJ2-7, with D perhaps matching TRBD2 (5 bases). Trimming left V 6 bases short and J 1 base short, with 25 bases between. Germline V gives CDR1 SNHLY, CDR2 FYNNEI. There are 18 residues in the CDR3. The CDR3 nucleotides are TGTGCCAGCAGGTGGGCAGGTCCTCTAGGACTCCCGTCCTACGAGCAGTACTTC. This encodes CASRWAGPLGLPSYEQYF.

The chain is built from TRBV15 and TRBJ2-7; 9 nucleotides line up with TRBD1. V lost 1 base, J lost 2 bases, and 6 bases stayed unmatched. The CDR3 is made up of 16 amino acids. CDR1 is LNHNV and CDR2 is YYDKDF in the germline V gene (reference sequence). The DNA of the CDR3 is TGTGCCACCAGCAGAGGGCCGGGACAGGGAGCCTACGAGCAGTACTTC. This translates into CATSRGPGQGAYEQYF.

In this sample, this clonotype turned up a few times. J is TRBJ1-6 and V is TRBV12-5; 9 bases fit TRBD1. The CDR3 has 16 residues. CDR1 LGHNT and CDR2 FRNRAP come from the germline V gene. J gave up 8 bases and V 5 bases, and 10 bases lay outside the gene matches. CDR3 residues: CASGEKLRDRDSPLHF. The CDR3 DNA reads TGTGCTAGTGGTGAGAAGCTCCGGGACAGGGATTCACCCCTCCACTTT.

This chain links TRBV19 with TRBJ2-2, with D possibly TRBD1 on 5 matching bases. Germline assignment: CDR1 LNHDA and CDR2 SQIVND (reference sequence). Trimming shortened V by 2 bases and J by 1 base, and 5 bases separated the two germline ends. The CDR3 is 14 residues long. CDR3 protein: CASSIQGNTGELFF. CDR3 nucleotides: TGTGCCAGTAGTATACAGGGGAACACCGGGGAGCTGTTTTTT.

This chain connects TRBV24-1 to TRBJ2-5, with a tentative D call TRBD1 (5 bases). The CDR3 consists of 16 residues. Germline loops: CDR1 KGHDR, CDR2 SFDVKD. The germline V and J ends were trimmed by 1 base and 5 bases, with 16 bases remaining between them. The chain's CDR3 is CATSDFVLGSGETQYF. The CDR3 region has the DNA TGTGCCACCAGTGATTTCGTTCTGGGGTCAGGGGAGACCCAGTACTTC.

In nucleotides, the CDR3 is TGTGCCGGAGGACTAGCGGGGGGGCCGGGCAGCACAGATACGCAGTATTTT. Translation gives CAGGLAGGPGSTDTQYF. The V gene is TRBV2, the J gene TRBJ2-3; 15 nucleotides match TRBD2. The CDR3 spans 17 residues. CDR1 SNHLY and CDR2 FYNNEI come from the germline V gene. The V segment lost 11 bases and the J segment 0 bases; nucleotides outside the gene matches: 9.

J is TRBJ1-1 and V is TRBV4-2, with a possible D match to TRBD1 (6 bases). The CDR3 is 16 residues long. V dropped 0 bases and J dropped 5 bases, with 16 bases sitting between them. Germline V gene lookup returns CDR1 LGHNA and CDR2 YNFKEQ. The CDR3 DNA is TGTGCCAGCAGCCAAGACCTGGGCAGGGGAGGGACTGAAGCTTTCTTT. This codes for CASSQDLGRGGTEAFF.

Only a few counts were recorded for this clonotype. The genes are TRBV11-2 and TRBJ1-2; weak D call: TRBD1 (5 bases). This CDR3 region has 16 residues. Germline V gives CDR1 SGHAT, CDR2 FQNNGV. Trimming took off 1 base at V and 7 bases at J, with 19 bases between the two ends. The CDR3 DNA reads as TGTGCCAGCAGCTTAGGTGGGGCAGGGTTCTCCGGTGGCTACACCTTC. This gives the protein CASSLGGAGFSGGYTF.

The CDR3 bases are TGTGCCAGCAGTTTACAACAGGGGGCAGGGCAGCCCCAGCATTTT. The encoded protein is CASSLQQGAGQPQHF. The chain has TRBV27 and TRBJ1-5, with 9 bases aligning to TRBD1. Germline CDR1 reads MNHEY; CDR2 reads SMNVEV (reference sequence). The J segment lost 7 bases and the V segment lost 2 bases, leaving 6 bases of the junction unmatched. This CDR3 is 15 amino acids long.

This clonotype was counted a few times. The CDR3 spells CRAVGGHPSDTQYF. The CDR3 DNA reads as TGTAGGGCCGTGGGGGGACACCCATCGGATACGCAGTATTTT. This chain connects TRBV6-1 to TRBJ2-3, with D possibly being TRBD1 or TRBD2 (6 bases each). The CDR3 is made up of 14 amino acids. Germline V gives CDR1 MNHNS, CDR2 SASEGT.

This clonotype was observed a handful of times. This rearrangement joins TRBV30 to TRBJ1-1; the match to TRBD1 covers 8 bases. Germline V gives CDR1 GTSNPN, CDR2 SVGIG (reference sequence). The CDR3 runs 12 residues. V gave up 3 bases and J gave up 6 bases; unmatched junction bases: 3. CDR3 protein: CAWRDRVAEAFF. CDR3 coding DNA: TGTGCCTGGAGGGACAGGGTGGCTGAAGCTTTCTTT.

In this sample, this clonotype turned up a few times. The chain recombines TRBV5-6 with TRBJ2-4, with TRBD1 identical over 8 bases. Germline loops: CDR1 SGHDT, CDR2 YYEEEE. The CDR3 sequence is 14 residues long. J was trimmed by 8 bases and V by 2 bases; bases with no gene match: 6. CDR3 protein: CASSFRTGSHIQYF. The CDR3 DNA follows: TGTGCCAGCAGCTTCAGGACAGGGAGTCACATTCAGTACTTC.

Written as DNA, the CDR3 is TGTGCCAGCAGCTCTTCCCCAGTAGGCGGGGAGCTGTTTTTT. It is translated as CASSSSPVGGELFF. The gene calls are TRBV5-4 and TRBJ2-2, with no clear D. The CDR3 contains 14 residues. V lost 3 bases to trimming and J lost 7 bases, with 13 bases between them. Germline lookup yields CDR1 SGHNT and CDR2 YYREEE (reference sequence).

The chain recombines TRBV7-3 with TRBJ2-7; 8 bases agree with TRBD1. This CDR3 contains 15 residues. Germline CDR1 reads SGHTA; CDR2 reads FQGTGA. J gave up 0 bases and V 3 bases, and 4 bases lay outside the gene matches. CDR3 residues: CASSLTGAPSYEQYF. The CDR3 region has the DNA TGTGCCAGCAGCTTGACAGGGGCTCCCTCCTACGAGCAGTACTTC.

This sequence joins TRBV18 and TRBJ1-1, with 8 bases that match TRBD1. The junction had 9 bases not matched to a gene; V was cut back by 3 bases and J by 0 bases. The CDR3 contains 17 residues. Germline lookup yields CDR1 KGHSH and CDR2 LQKENI. CDR3 sequence (DNA): TGTGCCAGCTCACCGCGAGGGACAGGACTTATGAACACTGAAGCTTTCTTT. Residues: CASSPRGTGLMNTEAFF.

This clonotype was seen a handful of times. The chain links TRBV19 to TRBJ2-5; D not resolved. The CDR3 is 12 residues long. V lost 6 bases and J 2 bases, leaving 7 bases between the germline ends. Germline CDR1 reads LNHDA; CDR2 reads SQIVND (reference sequence). CDR3 sequence (DNA): TGTGCCAGTAGCACAGCTCAAGAGACCCAGTACTTC. Translation gives CASSTAQETQYF. The whole variable domain, remainder taken from reference TRBV19 and TRBJ2-5, is DGGITQSPKYLFRKEGQNVTLSCEQNLNHDAMYWYRQDPGQGLRLIYYSQIVNDFQKGDIAEGYSVSREKKESFPLTVTSAQKNPTAFYLCASSTAQETQYFGPGTRLLVL.

J is TRBJ2-5 and V is TRBV20-1, with TRBD2 matching over 10 bases. In germline, CDR1 is DFQATT, CDR2 SNEGSKA (reference sequence). The CDR3 is 14 amino acids. J gave up 3 bases and V 3 bases, and 4 bases lay outside the gene matches. CDR3 coding DNA: TGCAGTGCTAGCGGTCTAGCGGGGGAAGAGACCCAGTACTTC. This sequence encodes CSASGLAGEETQYF.